This T cell receptor (beta chain) was sequenced in a study of OX40 agonist ivuxolimab in advanced cancers. With regard to this clone: Antigen: not known.

Study conclusions and caveats: Near-lowest levels of clonal expansion characterized partial responders at 0.1-3.0 mg/kg. There was clonal expansion of CD4+ and CD8+ blood T cells by week 6 at 0.1 to 3.0 mg/kg.

Generated by immunoSEQ multiplex PCR, the TCRdb table keeps only in-frame clones and is missing some. The sample includes approximately 50,000 clones, 75% to 90% of them seen just once. V shed 2 bases, J shed 4 bases, and the junction held 8 bases outside the gene matches. The CDR3 has 16 amino acids. Germline CDR1 SGDLS, CDR2 YYNGEE. Excluded were patients having autoimmune disease history or systemic immunosuppression. The gene calls are TRBV9 and TRBJ2-3; 9 bases fit TRBD2. Sequencing used CD4+ or CD8+ T cells sorted from blood, obtained in a trial of the OX40 agonist ivuxolimab. The receptor comes from an adult with an advanced solid tumor such as melanoma, head and neck, liver or kidney cancer. The CDR3 region is CASSVGSGGFADTQYF. The DNA for the CDR3 is TGTGCCAGCAGCGTGGGAAGCGGGGGGTTTGCAGATACGCAGTATTTT. The full variable domain, with the rest looked up from reference TRBV9 and TRBJ2-3, is DSGVTQTPKHLITATGQRVTLRCSPRSGDLSVYWYQQSLDQGLQFLIQYYNGEERAKGNILERFSAQQFPDLHSELNLSSLELGDSALYFCASSVGSGGFADTQYFGPGTRLTVL.